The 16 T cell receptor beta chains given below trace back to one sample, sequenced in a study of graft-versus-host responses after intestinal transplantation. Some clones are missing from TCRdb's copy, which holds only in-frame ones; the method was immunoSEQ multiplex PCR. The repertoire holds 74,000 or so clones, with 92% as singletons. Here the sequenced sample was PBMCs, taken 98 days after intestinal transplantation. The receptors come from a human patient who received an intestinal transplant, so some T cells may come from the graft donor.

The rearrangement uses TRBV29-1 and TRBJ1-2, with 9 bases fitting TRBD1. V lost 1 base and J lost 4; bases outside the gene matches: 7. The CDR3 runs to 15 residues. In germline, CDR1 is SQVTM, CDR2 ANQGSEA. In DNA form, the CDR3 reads TGCAGCGTTGAAGGAGGAGGACAGGGGTCCTATGGCTACACCTTC. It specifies CSVEGGGQGSYGYTF.

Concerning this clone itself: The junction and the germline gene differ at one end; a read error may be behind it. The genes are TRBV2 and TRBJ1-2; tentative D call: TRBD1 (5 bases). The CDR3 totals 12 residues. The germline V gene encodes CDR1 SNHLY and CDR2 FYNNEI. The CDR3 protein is CAGRAAEYGYTF. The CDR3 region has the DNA TGTGCCGGCAGGGCAGCCGAATACGGCTACACCTTC.

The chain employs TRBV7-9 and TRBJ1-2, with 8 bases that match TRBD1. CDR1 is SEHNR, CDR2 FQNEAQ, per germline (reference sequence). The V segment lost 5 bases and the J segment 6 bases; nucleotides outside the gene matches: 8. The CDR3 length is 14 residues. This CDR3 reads CASSSRTGKDGYTF. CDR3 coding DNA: TGTGCCAGCAGCAGCAGGACAGGGAAGGATGGCTACACCTTC.

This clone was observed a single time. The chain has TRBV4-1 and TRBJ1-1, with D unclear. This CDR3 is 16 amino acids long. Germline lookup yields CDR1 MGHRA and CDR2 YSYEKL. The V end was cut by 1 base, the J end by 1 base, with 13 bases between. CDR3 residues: CASSQASRLGNTEAFF. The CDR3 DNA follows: TGCGCCAGCAGCCAAGCGTCACGGCTCGGGAACACTGAAGCTTTCTTT.

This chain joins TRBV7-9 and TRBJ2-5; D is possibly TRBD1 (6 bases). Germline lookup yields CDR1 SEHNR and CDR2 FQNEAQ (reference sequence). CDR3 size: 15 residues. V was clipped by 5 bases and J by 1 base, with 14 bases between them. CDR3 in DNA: TGTGCCAGCAGCAGTAGCGAGGGGGTCCAAGAGACCCAGTACTTC. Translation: CASSSSEGVQETQYF.

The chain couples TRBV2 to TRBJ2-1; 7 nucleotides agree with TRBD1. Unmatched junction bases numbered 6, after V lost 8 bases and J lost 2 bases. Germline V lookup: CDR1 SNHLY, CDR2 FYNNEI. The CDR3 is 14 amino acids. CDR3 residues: CASEGQLPYNEQFF. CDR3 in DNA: TGTGCCAGCGAGGGACAGCTTCCCTACAATGAGCAGTTCTTC.

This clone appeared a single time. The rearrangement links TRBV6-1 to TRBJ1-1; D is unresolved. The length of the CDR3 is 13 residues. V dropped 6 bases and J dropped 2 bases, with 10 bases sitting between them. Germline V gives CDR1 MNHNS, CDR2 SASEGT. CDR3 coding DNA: TGTGCCAGCAGGCGGACGGATAACACTGAAGCTTTCTTT. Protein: CASRRTDNTEAFF.

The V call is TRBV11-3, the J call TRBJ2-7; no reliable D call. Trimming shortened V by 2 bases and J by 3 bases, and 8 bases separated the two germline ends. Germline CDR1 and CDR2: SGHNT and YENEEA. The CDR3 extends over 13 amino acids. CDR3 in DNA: TGTGCCAGCAGCTTATCTCCGTACTACGAGCAGTACTTC. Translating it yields CASSLSPYYEQYF.

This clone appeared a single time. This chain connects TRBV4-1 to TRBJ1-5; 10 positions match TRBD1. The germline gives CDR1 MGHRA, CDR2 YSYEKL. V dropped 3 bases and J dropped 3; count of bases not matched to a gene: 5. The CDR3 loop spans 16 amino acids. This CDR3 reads CASSQGDRGYNQPQHF. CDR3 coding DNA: TGCGCCAGCAGCCAGGGGGACAGGGGCTACAATCAGCCCCAGCATTTT.

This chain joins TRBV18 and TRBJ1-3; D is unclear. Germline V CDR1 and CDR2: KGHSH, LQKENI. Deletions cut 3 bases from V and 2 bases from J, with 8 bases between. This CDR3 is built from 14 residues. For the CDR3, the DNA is TGTGCCAGCTCACCGTCTGGTCCTGGAAACACCATATATTTT. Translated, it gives CASSPSGPGNTIYF.

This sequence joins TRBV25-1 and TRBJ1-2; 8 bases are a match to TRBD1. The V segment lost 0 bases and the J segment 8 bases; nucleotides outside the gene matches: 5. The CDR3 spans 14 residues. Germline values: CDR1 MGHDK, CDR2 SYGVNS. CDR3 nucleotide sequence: TGTGCCAGCAGTGAATATTGGACAGGGCACGGCTACACCTTC. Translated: CASSEYWTGHGYTF.

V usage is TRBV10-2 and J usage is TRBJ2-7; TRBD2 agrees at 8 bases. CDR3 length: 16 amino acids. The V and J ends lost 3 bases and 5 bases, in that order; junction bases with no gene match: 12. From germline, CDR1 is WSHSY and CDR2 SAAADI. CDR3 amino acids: CASSEGAGGGWNEQYF. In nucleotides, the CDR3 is TGCGCCAGCAGTGAAGGGGCGGGAGGTGGATGGAACGAGCAGTACTTC.

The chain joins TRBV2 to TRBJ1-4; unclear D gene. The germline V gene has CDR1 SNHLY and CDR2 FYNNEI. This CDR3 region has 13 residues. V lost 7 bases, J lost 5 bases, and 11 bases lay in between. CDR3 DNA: TGTGCCAGCAAGGCAGGTCCGAATGAAAAACTGTTTTTT. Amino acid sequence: CASKAGPNEKLFF.

The CDR3 spells CASSLESVDEQFF. CDR3 nucleotide sequence: TGTGCCAGCAGCTTAGAGTCCGTGGATGAGCAGTTCTTC. The chain is built from TRBV11-3 and TRBJ2-1; D is undetermined. Germline V gene sequence: CDR1 SGHNT, CDR2 YENEEA. The CDR3 sequence is 13 residues long. V was cut by 0 bases and J by 8 bases, with 8 bases left in between.

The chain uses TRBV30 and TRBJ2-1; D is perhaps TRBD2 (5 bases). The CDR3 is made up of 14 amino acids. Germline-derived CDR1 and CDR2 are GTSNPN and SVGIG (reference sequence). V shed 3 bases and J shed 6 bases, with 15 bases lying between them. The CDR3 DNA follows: TGTGCCTGGAGCCGGACTCCAAGGAGCAATGAGCAGTTCTTC. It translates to CAWSRTPRSNEQFF.

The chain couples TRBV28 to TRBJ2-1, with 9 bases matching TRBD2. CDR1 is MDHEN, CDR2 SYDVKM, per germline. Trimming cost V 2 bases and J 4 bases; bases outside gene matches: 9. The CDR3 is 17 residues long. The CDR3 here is CASSLAGGQVGYNEQFF. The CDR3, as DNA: TGTGCCAGCAGTTTAGCGGGGGGGCAGGTCGGATACAATGAGCAGTTCTTC.